The clone carrying this TCR beta chain was seen a handful of times. This specimen comes from a study of CD8 T cells in ankylosing spondylitis. MiXCR was run by TCRdb on the 5' RACE reads, yielding one entry per CDR3 protein. The sample records about 250,000 distinct CDR3 sequences, about 20% being singletons. CDR1 is SGHTA, CDR2 FQGTGA, per germline. The CDR3 extends over 14 amino acids. Between the trimmed V and J ends, which lost 1 base and 0 bases, there was a span of 5 bases. The chain carries TRBV7-3 and TRBJ2-3; D is unclear. The material sequenced was blood, either unsorted or a sorted T cell fraction (not recorded which). The clonotype comes from a male donor with ankylosing spondylitis or in good health (not recorded which). The CDR3 DNA sequence: TGTGCCAGCAGCTTAATTGGGAGCACAGATACGCAGTATTTT. This encodes CASSLIGSTDTQYF.